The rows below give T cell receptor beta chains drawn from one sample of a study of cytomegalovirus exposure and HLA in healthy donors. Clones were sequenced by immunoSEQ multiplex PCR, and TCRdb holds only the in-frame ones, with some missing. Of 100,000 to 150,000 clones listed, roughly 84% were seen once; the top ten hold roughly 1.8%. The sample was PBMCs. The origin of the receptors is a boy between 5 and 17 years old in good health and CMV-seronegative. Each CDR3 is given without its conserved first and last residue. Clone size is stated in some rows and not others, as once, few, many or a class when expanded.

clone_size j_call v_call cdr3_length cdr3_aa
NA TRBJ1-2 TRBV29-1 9 SLQGAGGYT
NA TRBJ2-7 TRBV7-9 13 ASSLARTGDYEQY
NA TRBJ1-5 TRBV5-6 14 ASSLRGEGAAQPQH
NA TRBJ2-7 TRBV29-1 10 SGRQGVNEQY
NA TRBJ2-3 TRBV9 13 ASSVGMRDQDTQY
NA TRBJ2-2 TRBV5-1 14 ASTDRGSPDTGELF
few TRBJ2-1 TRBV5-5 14 ASSSTSGGVYDEQF
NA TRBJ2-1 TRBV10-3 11 AIHSAREDEQF
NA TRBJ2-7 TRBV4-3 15 ASSQEAPGQGVYEQY
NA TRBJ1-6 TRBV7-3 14 ASSLTSGQENSPLH
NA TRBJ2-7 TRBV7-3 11 ASSSDSFNEQY
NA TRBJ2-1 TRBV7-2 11 ASSLGGGNEQF
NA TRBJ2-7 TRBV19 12 ASSMDRVSNEQY
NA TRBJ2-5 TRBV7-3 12 AQPGQGARETQY
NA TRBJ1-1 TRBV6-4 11 ASASGLNTEAF
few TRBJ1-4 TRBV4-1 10 ASSRQGEKLF
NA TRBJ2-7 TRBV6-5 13 ASSTKAGSSYEQY
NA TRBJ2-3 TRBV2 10 ASSYRADTQY
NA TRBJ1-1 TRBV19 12 ATTEQGWDTEAF
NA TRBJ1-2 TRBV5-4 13 ASSLGTERNYGYT
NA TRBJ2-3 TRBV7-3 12 ASSSGTSGGTQY
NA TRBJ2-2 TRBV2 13 ASSEEWRVTGELF
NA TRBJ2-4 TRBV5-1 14 ASSSTSGVGKNIQY
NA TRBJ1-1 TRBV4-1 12 ASSQKQGVIEAF
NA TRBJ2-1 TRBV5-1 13 ASSLGRDRYNEQF
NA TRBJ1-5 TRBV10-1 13 ASSEMAGQNQPQH
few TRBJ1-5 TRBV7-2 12 ASSLTDGYQPQH
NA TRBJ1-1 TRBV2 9 ASFIGTEAF
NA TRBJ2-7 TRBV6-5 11 ASSPLNSYEQY
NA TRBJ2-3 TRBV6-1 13 ASSEEQRYTDTQY
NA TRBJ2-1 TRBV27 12 ASRGGGANNEQF
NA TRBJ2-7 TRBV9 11 ASSVQGRNEQY